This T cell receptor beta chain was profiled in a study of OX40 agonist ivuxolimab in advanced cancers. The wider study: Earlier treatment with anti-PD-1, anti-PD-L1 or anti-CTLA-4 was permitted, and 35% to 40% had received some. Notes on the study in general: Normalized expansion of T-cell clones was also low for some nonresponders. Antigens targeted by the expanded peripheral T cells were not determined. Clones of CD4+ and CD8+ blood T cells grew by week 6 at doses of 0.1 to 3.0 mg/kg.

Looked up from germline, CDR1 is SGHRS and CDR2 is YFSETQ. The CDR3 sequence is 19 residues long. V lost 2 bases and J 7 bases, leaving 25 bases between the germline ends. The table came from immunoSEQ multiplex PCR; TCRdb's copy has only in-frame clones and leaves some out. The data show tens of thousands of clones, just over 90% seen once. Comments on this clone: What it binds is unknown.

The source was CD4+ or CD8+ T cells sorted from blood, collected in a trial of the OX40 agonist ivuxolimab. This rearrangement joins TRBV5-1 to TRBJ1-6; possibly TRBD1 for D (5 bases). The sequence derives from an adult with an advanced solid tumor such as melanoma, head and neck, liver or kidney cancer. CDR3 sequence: CASSLTKMGQPFGNSPLHF. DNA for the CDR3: TGCGCCAGCAGCTTAACCAAGATGGGGCAGCCCTTTGGGAATTCACCCCTCCACTTT.